This is a list of T cell receptor beta chains from one sample in a study of blood T cell repertoires in COVID-19. Repertoires were generated with immunoSEQ multiplex PCR, while TCRdb's copy carries only in-frame clones and drops some. The table shows about 10,000 clones, with about 91% occurring only once. Sequencing was carried out using peripheral blood. Receptor source: a woman in her 50s with active COVID-19. Both conserved end residues are part of each CDR3. Each record gives: J gene, clone size, D gene, V gene, CDR3 protein. A D gene is named only where the DNA matches it firmly. Some rows have no size entry. The others give once, few or many, or a class for an expanded clone.

J: TRBJ2-3; size: NA; D: TRBD1; V: TRBV27; CDR3: CASSFLRTGGNTDTQYF
J: TRBJ1-2; size: NA; D: TRBD1; V: TRBV10-3; CDR3: CAISDLDRDYGYTF
J: TRBJ2-2; size: NA; D: TRBD2; V: TRBV9; CDR3: CASSVGWLAGVRTGELFF
J: TRBJ2-1; size: NA; D: TRBD2; V: TRBV5-5; CDR3: CASTRTSGRDNEQFF
J: TRBJ2-7; size: NA; D: TRBD2; V: TRBV7-6; CDR3: CASSPSFSGATYEQYF
J: TRBJ1-1; size: NA; D: NA; V: TRBV10-2; CDR3: CASSESPSLGRAFF
J: TRBJ1-2; size: NA; D: NA; V: TRBV30; CDR3: CAWTVNNYGYTF
J: TRBJ1-5; size: NA; D: TRBD1; V: TRBV5-1; CDR3: CASSRSPGQGNQPQHF
J: TRBJ2-5; size: NA; D: NA; V: TRBV5-6; CDR3: CASSWRGTYQETQYF
J: TRBJ1-1; size: NA; D: NA; V: TRBV5-1; CDR3: CASSLAEVATEAFF
J: TRBJ2-7; size: once; D: NA; V: TRBV10-3; CDR3: CAISESTLGFSYEQYF
J: TRBJ2-1; size: NA; D: NA; V: TRBV5-1; CDR3: CASSQGPQGPEQFF
J: TRBJ1-5; size: NA; D: NA; V: TRBV28; CDR3: CASSLLSGRQPQHF
J: TRBJ2-1; size: NA; D: TRBD2; V: TRBV12-3/TRBV12-4; CDR3: CASSLRLAIEQFF
J: TRBJ2-7; size: NA; D: NA; V: TRBV11-3; CDR3: CASSTGGSYEQYF
J: TRBJ1-1; size: NA; D: TRBD1; V: TRBV28; CDR3: CASSLGTGNTEAFF
J: TRBJ2-2; size: NA; D: NA; V: TRBV18; CDR3: CASSPDKNTGELFF
J: TRBJ2-7; size: NA; D: NA; V: TRBV19; CDR3: CASGGPYEQYF
J: TRBJ2-7; size: NA; D: NA; V: TRBV18; CDR3: CASSEKGAEQYF
J: TRBJ2-7; size: NA; D: TRBD2; V: TRBV30; CDR3: CAWLRSGSLWEQYF
J: TRBJ1-1; size: NA; D: TRBD1; V: TRBV30; CDR3: CAWSQDRVRFF
J: TRBJ1-5; size: once; D: TRBD1; V: TRBV2; CDR3: CASRRTDRGFLRQPQHF
J: TRBJ2-5; size: NA; D: TRBD2; V: TRBV3-1/TRBV3-2; CDR3: CASSPAGDRGETQYF
J: TRBJ1-1; size: NA; D: TRBD1; V: TRBV6-5; CDR3: CASSYFPHRGNTEAFF
J: TRBJ2-7; size: NA; D: TRBD2; V: TRBV7-9; CDR3: CASSLGLAGIYEQYF
J: TRBJ1-2; size: NA; D: NA; V: TRBV28; CDR3: CASSLLTLNYGYTF
J: TRBJ1-1; size: once; D: TRBD1; V: TRBV11-2; CDR3: CASSFAAGGAFF
J: TRBJ2-7; size: NA; D: TRBD1; V: TRBV19; CDR3: CASSSTGQGYEQYF
J: TRBJ2-7; size: NA; D: NA; V: TRBV28; CDR3: CASSLYLLTGSYEQYF
J: TRBJ1-2; size: once; D: TRBD1; V: TRBV30; CDR3: CAWNRDRASYGYTF
J: TRBJ2-1; size: NA; D: NA; V: TRBV2; CDR3: CASSATSKNEQFF
J: TRBJ2-7; size: few; D: NA; V: TRBV6-5; CDR3: CASSRETGEQYF
J: TRBJ2-5; size: NA; D: TRBD2; V: TRBV11-2; CDR3: CASSHGLAGVETQYF
J: TRBJ1-3; size: NA; D: TRBD1; V: TRBV19; CDR3: CARDQGDGNTIYF
J: TRBJ1-6; size: NA; D: NA; V: TRBV4-1; CDR3: CASSQATNNSPLHF
J: TRBJ1-4; size: NA; D: NA; V: TRBV11-2; CDR3: CASSSSTNEKLFF
J: TRBJ2-5; size: NA; D: NA; V: TRBV9; CDR3: CASSVTGERYGETQYF
J: TRBJ1-1; size: NA; D: TRBD1; V: TRBV6-5; CDR3: CASSFRGVGTEAFF
J: TRBJ1-1; size: NA; D: NA; V: TRBV11-2; CDR3: CASSLFSGYGSGTEAFF
J: TRBJ1-2; size: NA; D: TRBD1; V: TRBV3-1/TRBV3-2; CDR3: CASSRGMGTAYGYTF
J: TRBJ2-6; size: once; D: TRBD1; V: TRBV18; CDR3: CASSPGQGRSGANVLTF
J: TRBJ2-5; size: NA; D: TRBD2; V: TRBV7-6; CDR3: CASSLGGLGAAETQYF
J: TRBJ2-3; size: NA; D: NA; V: TRBV7-9; CDR3: CASSLKGSTDTQYF
J: TRBJ1-1; size: NA; D: NA; V: TRBV5-1; CDR3: CASSLAGLSFF
J: TRBJ1-2; size: once; D: TRBD1; V: TRBV3-1/TRBV3-2; CDR3: CASSQTTGTGVNGYTF
J: TRBJ1-2; size: once; D: TRBD1; V: TRBV3-1/TRBV3-2; CDR3: CASSPTGNYGYTF
J: TRBJ2-7; size: NA; D: NA; V: TRBV5-6; CDR3: CASSRGTEQYF
J: TRBJ2-1; size: NA; D: TRBD2; V: TRBV24-1; CDR3: CATSDLFSGSSPSPNEQFF
J: TRBJ2-3; size: NA; D: NA; V: TRBV6-5; CDR3: CASSLQGPTDTQYF
J: TRBJ1-2; size: NA; D: TRBD1; V: TRBV6-5; CDR3: CASGDRGANYGYTF
J: TRBJ2-1; size: few; D: NA; V: TRBV2; CDR3: CASSGTLASYNEQFF
J: TRBJ2-5; size: NA; D: NA; V: TRBV9; CDR3: CASSVGEAQETQYF
J: TRBJ1-2; size: large; D: NA; V: TRBV27; CDR3: CASSFGSAKFLSSYTF
J: TRBJ2-2; size: NA; D: TRBD2; V: TRBV10-1; CDR3: CASSGAGVDTGELFF
J: TRBJ1-2; size: NA; D: TRBD1; V: TRBV5-1; CDR3: CASSPTGEYGYTF
J: TRBJ2-7; size: NA; D: TRBD2; V: TRBV6-5; CDR3: CASTIRGGREQYF
J: TRBJ2-5; size: few; D: TRBD1; V: TRBV5-1; CDR3: CASSLEPGQGIQETQYF